The next 30 T cell receptor beta chains were all read from a single sample in a study of T cells in Graves' hyperthyroidism and ophthalmopathy. Amplified TCR beta CDR3 regions came from RNA transcripts. First-round RT-PCR targeting the TCR CDR3 was performed with the HTBI primer set. MiXCR, run by TCRdb on the multiplex PCR reads, gives a single entry per CDR3 protein. The sample has hundreds of thousands of distinct CDR3 sequences, about 43% seen once. The sequenced sample was peripheral blood or thyroid tissue (not recorded which). These receptors came from a young woman with Graves' hyperthyroidism.

The chain recombines TRBV7-8 with TRBJ2-7; D call uncertain. V shed 5 bases and J shed 5 bases, with 10 bases lying between them. Germline V CDR1 and CDR2: SGHVS, FQNEAQ. This CDR3 comprises 12 residues. Here the CDR3 reads CASSRTLDEQYF. The CDR3 nucleotides read TGTGCCAGCAGCCGAACTCTGGACGAGCAGTACTTC.

This chain links TRBV7-2 with TRBJ1-2; D might be TRBD1 (6 bases). Looked up from germline, CDR1 is SGHTA and CDR2 is FQGNSA. The germline V and J ends were trimmed by 5 bases and 7 bases, with 17 bases remaining between them. This CDR3 has 14 residues. CDR3 nucleotides: TGTGCCAGCAGCACCAATGCAGGGGTTGGTGGCTACACCTTC. Translated: CASSTNAGVGGYTF.

This clonotype was counted between two and nine times. This chain uses TRBV20-1 with TRBJ2-5, with 11 bases that match TRBD2. Germline V lookup: CDR1 DFQATT, CDR2 SNEGSKA (reference sequence). V lost 5 bases to trimming and J lost 5 bases; unmatched junction nucleotides: 7. This CDR3 contains 14 residues. For the CDR3, the DNA is TGCAGTGCTGCTAGCGGGAGGTCTCTGGAGACCCAGTACTTC. This codes for CSAASGRSLETQYF.

The J gene is TRBJ1-2, the V gene TRBV6-4; D possibly corresponds to TRBD1 (5 bases). This CDR3 is 15 amino acids long. Germline V gives CDR1 MRHNA, CDR2 SNTAGT. The germline V and J ends were trimmed by 2 bases and 1 base, with 11 bases remaining between them. For the CDR3, the DNA is TGTGCCAGCAGTGACGGCCCGGGGGGTAACTATGGCTACACCTTC. This translates into CASSDGPGGNYGYTF.

This clonotype was detected once. This chain uses TRBV25-1 with TRBJ2-7, with TRBD2 matching over 14 bases. Germline CDR1 is MGHDK and CDR2 is SYGVNS. The J segment lost 3 bases and the V segment lost 6 bases, leaving 10 bases of the junction unmatched. This CDR3 is 17 amino acids long. The CDR3 coding sequence is TGTGCCAGCAGCCCGGGACTAGCGGGAGTGACCCACTACGAGCAGTACTTC. It yields the protein CASSPGLAGVTHYEQYF.

A word on this clonotype: The germline gene is not matched at one end of the junction; a read error may be the cause. The genes are TRBV7-3 and TRBJ1-6, with TRBD1 as a possible D gene (5 bases). Germline V gene lookup returns CDR1 SGHTA and CDR2 FQGTGA. The CDR3 totals 14 residues. In DNA form, the CDR3 reads TGCGCCAGCAGCGGTCAGGGTCGTAATTCACCCCTCCACTTT. It translates to CASSGQGRNSPLHF.

V is TRBV15 and J is TRBJ1-2; TRBD1 matches at 10 bases. V shed 3 bases, J shed 5 bases, and the junction held 6 bases outside the gene matches. This CDR3 is built from 15 residues. CDR1 and CDR2 (germline): LNHNV, YYDKDF (reference sequence). CDR3: CATSSLGTGVYGYTF. The CDR3 DNA reads TGTGCCACCAGCAGCCTCGGGACAGGGGTGTATGGCTACACCTTC. The full variable domain, its missing parts supplied by reference TRBV15 and TRBJ1-2, is DAMVIQNPRYQVTQFGKPVTLSCSQTLNHNVMYWYQQKSSQAPKLLFHYYDKDFNNEADTPDNFQSRRPNTSFCFLDIRSPGLGDTAMYLCATSSLGTGVYGYTFGSGTRLTVV.

On this clonotype itself: An end of the junction differs from the germline gene, which may be a read error. The chain uses TRBV10-2 and TRBJ1-4; D is ambiguous. The germline gives CDR1 WSHSY, CDR2 SAAADI. The CDR3 covers 14 residues. DNA for the CDR3: TGCGCCAGCAGTGAGTCGGCGGATGATGAAAGACTGTTTTTT. It codes for CASSESADDERLFF.

This chain links TRBV10-3 with TRBJ1-1, with a weak D call TRBD1 (5 bases). V lost 3 bases to trimming and J lost 1 base, with 12 bases between them. In germline, CDR1 is ENHRY, CDR2 SYGVKD. The CDR3 runs to 15 residues. The CDR3 region is CAISDGRRANTEAFF. CDR3 coding DNA: TGTGCCATCAGTGATGGTCGCAGGGCGAACACTGAAGCTTTCTTT.

This sequence joins TRBV25-1 and TRBJ1-2; D may be TRBD1 (5 bases). Between the trimmed V and J ends, which lost 6 bases and 0 bases, there was a span of 20 bases. Germline V CDR1 and CDR2: MGHDK, SYGVNS. The CDR3 is 17 amino acids. CDR3 nucleotide sequence: TGTGCCAGCAGCTCCCGGACCGGGACTGTACCTAACTATGGCTACACCTTC. Residues: CASSSRTGTVPNYGYTF.

On this clonotype itself: Without the conserved terminal phenylalanine or tryptophan, this CDR3 likely stems from a read error. V gene TRBV25-1 combines with J gene TRBJ1-6; D unresolved. This CDR3 region has 11 residues. The germline CDR1 and CDR2 sequences are MGHDK and SYGVNS. Trimming stripped 2 bases from V and 10 bases from J, with 3 bases between. In nucleotides, the CDR3 is TGTGCCAGCAGTGAAGGATCACCCCTCCACCTT. It specifies CASSEGSPLHL.

On this clonotype itself: The CDR3 does not end in the conserved phenylalanine or tryptophan, so this is likely a read error. The limits of the CDR3 on the DNA are not certain, so only TCRdb's listed CDR3 is given. The rearrangement links TRBV24-1 to TRBJ2-7; the table's D gene call, TRBD1, was not cross checked with the DNA. The CDR3 is 8 amino acids in total, end residues counted. Germline-derived CDR1 and CDR2 are KGHDR and SFDVKD. CDR3 loop: CATSEPGQ.

The rearrangement joins TRBV10-3 to TRBJ1-5; D not certain. V was cut by 2 bases and J by 3 bases, with 8 bases left in between. This CDR3 has 14 residues. The V gene's germline CDR1 is ENHRY and CDR2 SYGVKD. CDR3 bases: TGTGCCATCAGTGAGGGAGGTTTCAATCAGCCCCAGCATTTT. This encodes CAISEGGFNQPQHF.

To note about this clonotype: A junction end diverges from the germline sequence, so it may reflect a read error. CDR3 protein: CASSLVGGWIF. Here the CDR3 DNA reads TGTGCCAGCAGCTTAGTTGGGGGCTGGATCTTC. The rearrangement links TRBV7-9 to TRBJ2-5; tentatively, D is TRBD1 (6 bases). The germline V gene has CDR1 SEHNR and CDR2 FQNEAQ (reference sequence). The length of the CDR3 is 11 residues. Drawing the rest from reference TRBV7-9 and TRBJ2-5, the complete variable domain is DTGVSQNPRHKITKRGQNVTFRCDPISEHNRLYWYRQTLGQGPEFLTYFQNEAQLEKSRLLSDRFSAERPKGSFSTLEIQRTEQGDSAMYLCASSLVGGWIFGPGTRLLVL.

For this clonotype: Compared with germline, one end of the junction differs, possibly owing to a read error. This sequence joins TRBV9 and TRBJ1-2; D not certain. This CDR3 region has 14 residues. The germline V gene encodes CDR1 SGDLS and CDR2 YYNGEE. The CDR3 reads CDSTTEGSIEDYTF. The DNA of the CDR3 is TGTGACAGCACCACGGAAGGAAGTATAGAGGACTACACCTTC.

About this clonotype: This CDR3 fails to terminate in the conserved phenylalanine or tryptophan, so it likely reflects a read error. It is unclear where the CDR3 begins or ends on the DNA, so no DNA is shown, and the CDR3 is as TCRdb lists it. The rearrangement uses TRBV9 and TRBJ2-2. Germline CDR1 SGDLS, CDR2 YYNGEE. The CDR3 comprises 9 residues, both ends counted. The chain's CDR3 is CASSVGLYG.

About this clonotype: With a much larger clone just one base away, this may be a read error. J is TRBJ1-4 and V is TRBV7-9, with D perhaps matching TRBD1 (5 bases). Germline assignment: CDR1 SEHNR and CDR2 FQNEAQ (reference sequence). CDR3 length equals 13 residues. The CDR3 bases are TGTGCCGGCAGCTTAGGGAGGGACGAAAAACTGTTTTTT. Its protein is CAGSLGRDEKLFF.

The chain joins TRBV5-1 to TRBJ1-3, with 9 bases matching TRBD1. Trimming removed 4 bases from V and 4 bases from J; junction bases left unmatched: 6. Germline V lookup: CDR1 SGHRS, CDR2 YFSETQ. The CDR3 is 15 amino acids. Here the CDR3 reads CASSPTGQGGNTIYF. As DNA, the CDR3 is TGCGCCAGCAGCCCAACCGGACAGGGGGGAAACACCATATATTTT.

V is TRBV2 and J is TRBJ2-7; TRBD2 aligns across 10 bases. The CDR3 contains 15 residues. The germline V gene encodes CDR1 SNHLY and CDR2 FYNNEI. Germline trimming cut 8 bases from V and 2 bases from J; bases unmatched to any gene: 9. CDR3 sequence (DNA): TGTGCCAGCCGAGCTAGAGCGGGAGGGACCTACGAGCAGTACTTC. Amino acid sequence: CASRARAGGTYEQYF.

This chain uses TRBV15 with TRBJ1-5; D is ambiguous. Germline V gene data show CDR1 as LNHNV and CDR2 as YYDKDF (reference sequence). The V end lost 0 bases, the J end lost 9 bases, and 6 bases lay between the germline ends. The CDR3 runs 12 residues. DNA of the CDR3: TGTGCCACCAGCAGAGAAGTAGGGCCCCAGCATTTT. It is translated as CATSREVGPQHF.

This clonotype was counted only a few times. V is TRBV7-2 and J is TRBJ2-7; D ambiguous. Per the germline V gene, CDR1 is SGHTA and CDR2 is FQGNSA. V dropped 1 base and J dropped 5 bases, with 12 bases sitting between them. CDR3 length: 14 amino acids. CDR3 residues: CASSLGPSLDEQYF. The DNA for the CDR3 is TGTGCCAGCAGCTTAGGACCTTCCCTGGACGAGCAGTACTTC.

Note on this clonotype: A much bigger clone sits one base away, suggesting this may be a read error. The J gene is TRBJ2-7, the V gene TRBV29-1, with TRBD2 matching 7 bases. The CDR3 sequence is 15 residues long. The germline V gene encodes CDR1 SQVTM and CDR2 ANQGSEA. The CDR3 sequence is CSVEEIGGRSYEQHF. CDR3 bases: TGCAGCGTTGAAGAAATCGGCGGGAGAAGCTACGAGCAGCACTTC.

The chain is built from TRBV12-3 or TRBV12-4 and TRBJ1-5; D is unclear. This CDR3 has 15 amino acids. Trimming removed 7 bases from V and 0 bases from J, with 13 bases in between. CDR3 sequence reads: CASTDSLYSNQPQHF. CDR3 bases: TGTGCCAGCACCGATTCGCTCTATAGCAATCAGCCCCAGCATTTT.

The chain carries TRBV18 and TRBJ1-2; D remains ambiguous. The germline CDR1 and CDR2 sequences are KGHSH and LQKENI. The length of the CDR3 is 12 residues. The ends were cut back, 1 base at V and 7 bases at J, with 7 bases in the middle. The CDR3 sequence: CASSPQESGYTF. The CDR3 nucleotides read TGTGCCAGCTCACCACAGGAGTCTGGCTACACCTTC.

Notes on this clonotype: This clone may be a read error of a much larger clone one base away. This chain joins TRBV15 and TRBJ2-7; D tentatively fits TRBD1 or TRBD2 (5 bases each). Germline lookup yields CDR1 LNHNV and CDR2 YYDKDF (reference sequence). The CDR3 has 16 residues. V lost 4 bases to trimming and J lost 2 bases, with 18 bases between them. The chain's CDR3 is CATSTVGRGETYEQYF. The CDR3 DNA reads TGTGCCACCAGCACGGTGGGACGGGGTGAAACCTACGAGCAGTACTTC.

The chain recombines TRBV25-1 with TRBJ1-2, with 8 bases matching TRBD1. The CDR3 totals 13 residues. V lost 5 bases to trimming and J lost 9 bases; unmatched junction nucleotides: 8. The V gene's germline CDR1 is MGHDK and CDR2 SYGVNS. CDR3: CASSRTGFNRYTF. In DNA form, the CDR3 reads TGTGCCAGCAGTCGGACAGGGTTTAATCGCTACACCTTC.

This clonotype has a single count. Germline is not matched at one junction end, which may reflect a read error. The chain recombines TRBV29-1 with TRBJ1-3, with TRBD1 matching 10 bases. Germline V gives CDR1 SQVTM, CDR2 ANQGSEA. There are 9 residues in the CDR3. DNA for the CDR3: TGCAGCGGGTTGGACAGGGGGTTTTTT. Translating it yields CSGLDRGFF.

The chain couples TRBV29-1 to TRBJ2-7; TRBD2 matches at 11 bases. The J call could be wrong; TRBJ2-5 is a better fit for the DNA end. Germline CDR1 and CDR2: SQVTM and ANQGSEA. This CDR3 is 12 amino acids long. CDR3 protein: CSVGLAGGTQYF. The CDR3 DNA reads as TGCAGCGTGGGGCTAGCGGGAGGGACCCAGTACTTC.

Notes on this clonotype: This clone may be a read error of a much larger clone one base away. The rearrangement joins TRBV24-1 to TRBJ1-2; 11 nucleotides align to TRBD1. Germline CDR1 reads KGHDR; CDR2 reads SFDVKD. This CDR3 has 16 residues. V was pared by 3 bases and J by 7 bases, with 9 bases of the junction left unmatched. CDR3 bases: TGTGCCACCAGTGATACCCCGGGACAGGGGGACTTTGGCTACACCTTC. Protein product: CATSDTPGQGDFGYTF.

The V call is TRBV7-2, the J call TRBJ1-2; no definite D call. Trimming took 5 bases from V and 7 from J, leaving 11 bases between them. This CDR3 comprises 12 residues. Per germline, CDR1 SGHTA and CDR2 FQGNSA. CDR3 nucleotides: TGTGCCAGCAGCCCGGCCGGGTTTGGCTACACCTTC. Its protein is CASSPAGFGYTF.